Following are 23 T cell receptor beta chains from one sample sequenced in a study of blood T cell repertoires in COVID-19 (dated by TCRdb to the early 2020s). Library preparation was by the immunoSEQ multiplex PCR assay. In its TCRdb copy, this immuneACCESS table keeps in-frame sequences only and misses some clones. Where compared with another copy, unresolved V genes explain less than half of these, and the others have no known cause. This sample holds over 200,000 clones; about 90% were observed only once. The ten largest clones add up to approximately 1.2% of the sample. Sequencing was performed on peripheral blood. The receptors derive from a man under 40 with acute or convalescent COVID-19.

V and J are TRBV19 and TRBJ1-5; 7 positions match TRBD1. There are 15 residues in the CDR3. V lost 10 bases and J lost 3; bases outside the gene matches: 12. CDR1 LNHDA and CDR2 SQIVND come from the germline V gene (reference sequence). The CDR3 DNA reads TGTGCCACCCGACGCCCGGGACAGACCAATCAGCCCCAGCATTTT. Its protein product is CATRRPGQTNQPQHF. The full variable domain, in which reference TRBV19 and TRBJ1-5 provide the parts outside the CDR3, is DGGITQSPKYLFRKEGQNVTLSCEQNLNHDAMYWYRQDPGQGLRLIYYSQIVNDFQKGDIAEGYSVSREKKESFPLTVTSAQKNPTAFYLCATRRPGQTNQPQHFGDGTRLSIL.

The chain couples TRBV5-1 to TRBJ1-6, with 7 bases aligning to TRBD1. Losses at the gene ends were 0 bases for V and 9 bases for J; bases not matched to a gene: 9. CDR3 size: 16 residues. In germline, CDR1 is SGHRS, CDR2 YFSETQ. This CDR3 reads CASSLGSGTDGSPLHF. CDR3 nucleotide sequence: TGCGCCAGCAGCTTGGGCTCCGGGACAGATGGTTCACCCCTCCACTTT.

The rearrangement uses TRBV28 and TRBJ2-1; possibly TRBD1 for D (6 bases). The CDR3 extends over 17 amino acids. Germline values: CDR1 MDHEN, CDR2 SYDVKM. V lost 1 base and J lost 5, with 18 bases in between. For the CDR3, the DNA is TGTGCCAGCAGTTTATTAGTCCCCCGGGACACAGACAATGAGCAGTTCTTC. Translated: CASSLLVPRDTDNEQFF.

The chain links TRBV19 to TRBJ1-1; 7 bases agree with TRBD1. Germline V CDR1 and CDR2: LNHDA, SQIVND (reference sequence). The CDR3 runs 16 residues. The V gene end was trimmed by 4 bases and the J gene end by 4 bases; junction bases not matched to a gene: 12. The CDR3: CASSTDQGGDVTEAFF. CDR3 nucleotide sequence: TGTGCCAGTAGTACCGACCAGGGGGGAGATGTCACTGAAGCTTTCTTT.

J is TRBJ1-3 and V is TRBV2; perhaps TRBD1 as D (5 bases). This CDR3 spans 17 amino acids. CDR1 and CDR2 from the germline V gene are SNHLY and FYNNEI. V lost 1 base to trimming and J lost 4 bases, with 17 bases between them. CDR3 nucleotide sequence: TGTGCCAGCAGTGAAGTGGGACTTCGGGAGGGAGGAAACACCATATATTTT. Translation gives CASSEVGLREGGNTIYF.

This clone was counted once. The rearrangement joins TRBV5-1 to TRBJ2-5; possible D gene TRBD1, 6 bases. Germline loops: CDR1 SGHRS, CDR2 YFSETQ. The ends were cut back, 4 bases at V and 1 base at J, with 14 bases in the middle. This CDR3 region has 15 residues. This CDR3 is CASSTGHELQETQYF. CDR3 sequence (DNA): TGCGCCAGCAGCACGGGACATGAACTCCAAGAGACCCAGTACTTC.

This clone was recorded once. This chain links TRBV7-6 with TRBJ2-3, with TRBD2 identical over 10 bases. The CDR3 totals 20 residues. From germline, CDR1 is SGHVS and CDR2 FNYEAQ. Trimming cost V 1 base and J 0 bases; bases outside gene matches: 13. The CDR3 DNA sequence: TGTGCCAGCAGCTTAGATAGCGGGAGGCCAGAAGGAAAAAGCACAGATACGCAGTATTTT. Translation gives CASSLDSGRPEGKSTDTQYF.

J is TRBJ1-2 and V is TRBV28; D might be TRBD1 (6 bases). CDR3 size: 15 residues. With 3 bases removed from V and 7 bases from J, the gap between germline ends came to 18 bases. The V gene's germline CDR1 is MDHEN and CDR2 SYDVKM. Written as DNA, the CDR3 is TGTGCCAGCAGTTTCTCAGCAGGGGCATCTCTTGGCTACACCTTC. This encodes CASSFSAGASLGYTF.

CDR3 sequence: CASSRLGQFGELFF. CDR3 in DNA: TGCGCCAGCAGCCGGTTGGGACAGTTCGGGGAGCTGTTTTTT. The chain employs TRBV5-1 and TRBJ2-2; 7 nucleotides align to TRBD1. Germline V gene data show CDR1 as SGHRS and CDR2 as YFSETQ. This CDR3 has 14 residues. Trimming at V came to 4 bases and at J to 7 bases, leaving 7 bases not matched to a gene.

Comments on this clone: Relative to the germline gene, one junction end is altered; a read error may explain this. The chain combines TRBV2 with TRBJ1-3; D ambiguous. Germline V gene sequence: CDR1 SNHLY, CDR2 FYNNEI. This CDR3 is built from 15 residues. CDR3 bases: TGTGCCAGCAGTGAACGCGGGTTCTCCGGAATCACCATATATTTT. As protein: CASSERGFSGITIYF.

This rearrangement joins TRBV25-1 to TRBJ1-6; D remains ambiguous. Germline CDR1 MGHDK, CDR2 SYGVNS. This CDR3 is built from 14 residues. The V end was cut by 3 bases, the J end by 6 bases, with 9 bases between. The CDR3 DNA is TGTGCCAGCAGTGATTGGGCATCTAATTCACCCCTCCACTTT. It is translated as CASSDWASNSPLHF.

The chain combines TRBV7-2 with TRBJ1-6; D remains ambiguous. Germline CDR1 and CDR2: SGHTA and FQGNSA. The CDR3 is 12 amino acids. The V end lost 3 bases, the J end lost 12 bases, and 9 bases lay between the germline ends. CDR3 nucleotides: TGTGCCAGCAGCTTTGGTAGCGGACCCCTCCACTTT. It translates to CASSFGSGPLHF.

The chain couples TRBV5-6 to TRBJ2-1; tentatively, D is TRBD2 (7 bases). The ends were cut back, 4 bases at V and 0 bases at J, with 23 bases in the middle. This CDR3 comprises 19 residues. Germline CDR1 reads SGHDT; CDR2 reads YYEEEE. CDR3: CASSPSGAGALSSYNEQFF. DNA for the CDR3: TGTGCCAGCAGCCCCTCAGGCGCGGGGGCCCTCAGCTCCTACAATGAGCAGTTCTTC.

The chain combines TRBV24-1 with TRBJ2-1; TRBD1 might be the D (6 bases). V was clipped by 3 bases and J by 4 bases, with 15 bases between them. Germline values: CDR1 KGHDR, CDR2 SFDVKD. The CDR3 runs 16 residues. The CDR3 DNA reads as TGTGCCACCAGTGATAAATCGGACAGACATTACAATGAGCAGTTCTTC. It is translated as CATSDKSDRHYNEQFF.

This chain uses TRBV6-6 with TRBJ1-2; a weak D match, TRBD1 (5 bases). V lost 0 bases and J 4 bases, leaving 9 bases between the germline ends. The germline gives CDR1 MNHNY, CDR2 SVGAGI (reference sequence). This CDR3 has 14 residues. The CDR3 region is CASSYSQGSYGYTF. The CDR3 region has the DNA TGTGCCAGCAGTTACTCTCAGGGAAGCTATGGCTACACCTTC.

This chain uses TRBV19 with TRBJ2-4, with D possibly being TRBD2 (5 bases). Trimming took off 5 bases at V and 2 bases at J, with 13 bases between the two ends. The germline gives CDR1 LNHDA, CDR2 SQIVND (reference sequence). The CDR3 spans 15 residues. CDR3 region: CASSSGWGTKNIQYF. DNA for the CDR3: TGTGCCAGTAGTTCGGGATGGGGAACCAAAAACATTCAGTACTTC.

The J gene is TRBJ1-2, the V gene TRBV9, with TRBD1 as a possible D gene (5 bases). V was shortened by 0 bases and J by 4 bases, with 13 bases between the two germline ends. Germline-derived CDR1 and CDR2 are SGDLS and YYNGEE. CDR3 length: 15 residues. The CDR3 loop reads CASSVDGQSTYGYTF. In nucleotides, the CDR3 is TGTGCCAGCAGCGTAGATGGACAATCGACCTATGGCTACACCTTC.

The chain carries TRBV14 and TRBJ1-2; 9 bases map to TRBD1. Germline trimming cut 5 bases from V and 0 bases from J; bases unmatched to any gene: 7. Germline V gives CDR1 SGHDN, CDR2 FVKESK. This CDR3 is 16 amino acids long. This chain's CDR3 is CASSFRDRDPNYGYTF. CDR3 bases: TGTGCCAGCAGCTTCCGGGACAGGGACCCTAACTATGGCTACACCTTC.

V usage is TRBV10-3 and J usage is TRBJ1-2, with 9 bases matching TRBD1. Per the germline V gene, CDR1 is ENHRY and CDR2 is SYGVKD. CDR3 length: 13 amino acids. V lost 7 bases to trimming and J lost 8 bases; unmatched junction nucleotides: 8. This CDR3 reads CAINPQGAGGYTF. DNA for the CDR3: TGTGCCATCAATCCACAGGGGGCGGGCGGCTACACCTTC.

The chain couples TRBV11-2 to TRBJ2-7, with TRBD1 matching 9 bases. After removal of 4 bases from V and 2 bases from J, the junction contained 3 bases not matched to a gene. Germline V gives CDR1 SGHAT, CDR2 FQNNGV. CDR3 size: 14 residues. CDR3 coding DNA: TGTGCCAGCAGCTCGGGACAGGGAGCCTACGAGCAGTACTTC. Translation: CASSSGQGAYEQYF. Based on the CDR3 plus reference TRBV11-2 and TRBJ2-7, the full variable domain is EAGVAQSPRYKIIEKRQSVAFWCNPISGHATLYWYQQILGQGPKLLIQFQNNGVVDDSQLPKDRFSAERLKGVDSTLKIQPAKLEDSAVYLCASSSGQGAYEQYFGPGTRLTVT.

This chain connects TRBV6-5 to TRBJ2-6; a possible D gene is TRBD2 (5 bases). This CDR3 has 13 residues. V dropped 8 bases and J dropped 4 bases, with 9 bases sitting between them. Germline CDR1 and CDR2: MNHEY and SVGAGI. This CDR3 reads CASRGVGANVLTF. The CDR3 DNA sequence: TGTGCCAGCCGGGGAGTGGGGGCCAACGTCCTGACTTTC.

The V call is TRBV5-4, the J call TRBJ2-7; 7 nucleotides align to TRBD1. J was trimmed by 3 bases and V by 4 bases; bases with no gene match: 1. The CDR3 spans 12 residues. The germline CDR1 and CDR2 sequences are SGHNT and YYREEE (reference sequence). The CDR3 spells CASSRDSYEQYF. The CDR3 DNA is TGTGCCAGCAGCCGGGACAGCTACGAGCAGTACTTC.

The chain uses TRBV28 and TRBJ2-3, with 9 bases aligning to TRBD2. Losses at the gene ends were 11 bases for V and 2 bases for J; bases not matched to a gene: 8. The germline V gene encodes CDR1 MDHEN and CDR2 SYDVKM. This CDR3 has 14 residues. The CDR3: CASKRTSDTDTQYF. CDR3 bases: TGTGCCTCTAAACGGACTAGCGACACAGATACGCAGTATTTT.